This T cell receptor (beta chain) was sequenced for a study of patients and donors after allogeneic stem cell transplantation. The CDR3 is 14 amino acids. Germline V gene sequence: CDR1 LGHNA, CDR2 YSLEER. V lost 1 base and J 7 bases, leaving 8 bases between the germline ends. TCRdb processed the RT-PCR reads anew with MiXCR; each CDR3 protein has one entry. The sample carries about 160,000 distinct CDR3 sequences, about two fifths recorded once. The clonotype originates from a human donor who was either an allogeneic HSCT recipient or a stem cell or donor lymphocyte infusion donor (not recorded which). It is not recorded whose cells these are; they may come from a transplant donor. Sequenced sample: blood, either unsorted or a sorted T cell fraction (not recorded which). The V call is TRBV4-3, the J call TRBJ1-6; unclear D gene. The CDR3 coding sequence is TGCGCCAGCAGCCAAGGGACGCTCAATTCACCCCTCCACTTT. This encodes CASSQGTLNSPLHF.